This passage covers 10 T cell receptor beta chains from one sample sequenced in a study of T cell changes during pregnancy in multiple sclerosis. The assay was immunoSEQ multiplex PCR, and TCRdb's table has in-frame clones only and misses some. The sample includes fewer than 45,000 clones, about 90% of them seen just once. The sample consisted of CD4+ T cells from peripheral blood mononuclear cells, taken in the third trimester of pregnancy. The receptor set was obtained from a female donor in good health, enrolled as a control in a pregnancy study.

The CDR3 sequence is CASSESNRGPQETQYF. The CDR3 nucleotides are TGTGCCAGCAGCGAGAGCAATAGGGGCCCCCAAGAGACCCAGTACTTC. This chain links TRBV5-4 with TRBJ2-5; perhaps TRBD1 as D (5 bases). Germline V gene data show CDR1 as SGHNT and CDR2 as YYREEE (reference sequence). V lost 4 bases and J 1 base, leaving 17 bases between the germline ends. CDR3 length: 16 residues.

The chain uses TRBV27 and TRBJ1-5; no firm D call. Trimming shortened V by 6 bases and J by 2 bases, and 11 bases separated the two germline ends. Per germline, CDR1 MNHEY and CDR2 SMNVEV (reference sequence). There are 14 residues in the CDR3. CDR3: CASSQFRGNQPQHF. The CDR3 DNA reads TGTGCCAGCAGCCAGTTCCGGGGCAATCAGCCCCAGCATTTT.

The chain links TRBV5-4 to TRBJ2-1; TRBD2 is a possible D gene (5 bases). CDR3 length: 17 amino acids. The V and J ends lost 0 bases and 1 base respectively, with 14 bases between them. Germline V CDR1 and CDR2: SGHNT, YYREEE (reference sequence). DNA of the CDR3: TGTGCCAGCAGCTTGGCCTCTGCGGGTGCTTCCTACAATGAGCAGTTCTTC. This codes for CASSLASAGASYNEQFF.

This CDR3 reads CASSLTRDSGELFF. As DNA, the CDR3 is TGTGCCAGCAGCTTAACCAGGGATTCCGGGGAGCTGTTTTTT. V is TRBV7-3 and J is TRBJ2-2, with D tentatively TRBD1 (5 bases). Trimming took 0 bases from V and 6 from J, leaving 8 bases between them. This CDR3 has 14 amino acids. The V gene's germline CDR1 is SGHTA and CDR2 FQGTGA.

The chain combines TRBV7-2 with TRBJ2-2; 8 bases agree with TRBD2. The CDR3 spans 15 residues. J gave up 7 bases and V 3 bases, and 7 bases lay outside the gene matches. Germline V gives CDR1 SGHTA, CDR2 FQGNSA. The CDR3 protein is CASSFKSGSGGELFF. CDR3 sequence (DNA): TGTGCCAGCAGCTTCAAGAGCGGGAGCGGCGGGGAGCTGTTTTTT.

This chain links TRBV5-8 with TRBJ1-5; D is undetermined. The ends were cut back, 2 bases at V and 5 bases at J, with 11 bases in the middle. CDR1 SGHTS and CDR2 YDEGEE come from the germline V gene. This CDR3 is 14 amino acids long. The CDR3: CASSLWRPDQPQHF. The DNA for the CDR3 is TGTGCCAGCAGCTTATGGAGGCCCGATCAGCCCCAGCATTTT.

This chain connects TRBV30 to TRBJ2-2, with 7 bases aligning to TRBD1. The CDR3 consists of 14 residues. The trim removed 2 bases at V and 4 bases at J, leaving 4 bases unmatched. Germline lookup yields CDR1 GTSNPN and CDR2 SVGIG (reference sequence). CDR3 sequence: CAWSRGGGTGELFF. The CDR3 region has the DNA TGTGCCTGGAGTCGAGGGGGCGGCACCGGGGAGCTGTTTTTT.

This clone was seen only once. The chain is built from TRBV19 and TRBJ2-5, with D hard to call. The germline V gene has CDR1 LNHDA and CDR2 SQIVND (reference sequence). The ends were cut back, 6 bases at V and 5 bases at J, with 10 bases in the middle. The CDR3 has 12 amino acids. The chain's CDR3 is CASSNHGETQYF. CDR3 sequence (DNA): TGTGCCAGTAGCAACCACGGGGAGACCCAGTACTTC.

Turning to this clone: At one end the junction does not follow the germline gene, possibly because of a read error. The chain recombines TRBV9 with TRBJ2-7; TRBD1 matches at 7 bases. This CDR3 has 13 residues. Germline loops: CDR1 SGDLS, CDR2 YYNGEE. This CDR3 reads CASSPQQGFEQHF. CDR3 in DNA: TGTGCCAGCAGCCCCCAACAGGGGTTCGAGCAGCACTTC. Looking up the rest from reference TRBV9 and TRBJ2-7 gives the full variable domain: DSGVTQTPKHLITATGQRVTLRCSPRSGDLSVYWYQQSLDQGLQFLIQYYNGEERAKGNILERFSAQQFPDLHSELNLSSLELGDSALYFCASSPQQGFEQHFGPGTRLTVT.

This clone was detected once. This sequence joins TRBV30 and TRBJ2-6; 8 nucleotides match TRBD1. The CDR3 loop spans 15 amino acids. Looked up from germline, CDR1 is GTSNPN and CDR2 is SVGIG (reference sequence). The CDR3 here is CAHGTGRSGANVLTF. In nucleotides, the CDR3 is TGTGCTCATGGGACAGGACGCTCTGGGGCCAACGTCCTGACTTTC.